The rows below give T cell receptor beta chains drawn from one sample of a study of blood T cell repertoires in COVID-19. Data came from immunoSEQ multiplex PCR; TCRdb stores just in-frame clones and leaves some out. The sample shows 300,000 to 350,000 clones, 87% of them seen only once. Sequencing input: peripheral blood. The source of these receptors is a woman aged 45-60 years with COVID-19, enrolled during active disease. Both conserved end residues are part of each CDR3. The D gene is left open where the match is weak. Clone size is not always given. Where it is, it says once, few, many or a class for expanded clones.

v_call	clone_size	j_call	d_call	cdr3_nt	cdr3_aa
TRBV7-9	.	TRBJ1-2	TRBD1	TGTGCCTGGGGGCAGGGGGCGCATGGCTACACCTTC	CAWGQGAHGYTF
TRBV19	.	TRBJ2-1	TRBD1	TGTGCCAGTAGTCCCATCCGGGACAGGGGGCGCCGTGAGCAGTTCTTC	CASSPIRDRGRREQFF
TRBV11-2	.	TRBJ2-1	.	TGTGCCAGCAGCTTAGCCGGGTGGGGCAGTGAGCAGTTCTTC	CASSLAGWGSEQFF
TRBV18	.	TRBJ1-6	.	TGTGCCAGCTCACCACTTGGAGGGGTCTCCTATAATTCACCCCTCCACTTT	CASSPLGGVSYNSPLHF
TRBV6-2/TRBV6-3	.	TRBJ1-5	TRBD1	TGTGCCAGCAGTTACTCGAGTTCTGTGTCAGGGGGTTATAGCAATCAGCCCCAGCATTTT	CASSYSSSVSGGYSNQPQHF
TRBV6-2/TRBV6-3	.	TRBJ1-5	TRBD1	TGTGCCAGCAGTACAGGACAGGGGGCCAATCAGCCCCAGCATTTT	CASSTGQGANQPQHF
TRBV27	.	TRBJ2-7	.	TGTGCCAGCCGCCGACAGTCCCCAACCTACGAGCAGTACTTC	CASRRQSPTYEQYF
TRBV3-1/TRBV3-2	few	TRBJ1-2	.	TGTGCCAGCAGCCCCGGGCGGGGTTATGGCTACACCTTC	CASSPGRGYGYTF
TRBV6-4	.	TRBJ2-2	.	TGTGCCAGCAGTGACTCTGGCGGGGTAGGGACCGGGGAGCTGTTTTTT	CASSDSGGVGTGELFF
TRBV24-1	.	TRBJ2-1	TRBD2	TGTGCCACCAGTGATACCCTCTCGGGACTAGCGGTTTATGAGCAGTTCTTC	CATSDTLSGLAVYEQFF
TRBV18	.	TRBJ1-1	.	TGTGCCAGCTCACCCCTCCAGGGTGGCACTGAAGCTTTCTTT	CASSPLQGGTEAFF
TRBV19	.	TRBJ1-5	TRBD1	TGTGCCAGTGGCAGGACAGGGAGCGAGAGGGGCAATCAGCCCCAGCATTTT	CASGRTGSERGNQPQHF
TRBV7-6	.	TRBJ2-7	.	TGTGCCAGCAGCCCCACGGGACTTTCCTACGAGCAGTACTTC	CASSPTGLSYEQYF
TRBV6-2/TRBV6-3	few	TRBJ2-7	.	TGTGCCAGCAGTGACGGACATCTCTACGAGCAGTACTTC	CASSDGHLYEQYF
TRBV28	.	TRBJ2-7	TRBD1	TGTGCCAGCAGACCCGGACAGGGTATCTACGAGCAGTACTTC	CASRPGQGIYEQYF
TRBV9	.	TRBJ1-2	TRBD1	TGTGCCAGCAGCCCACCGACAGGGCCAGACTATGGCTACACCTTC	CASSPPTGPDYGYTF
TRBV7-2	few	TRBJ1-1	.	TGTGCCAGCAGCCCCGGGAGAGACACTGAAGCTTTCTTT	CASSPGRDTEAFF
TRBV27	once	TRBJ2-7	.	TGTGCCAGCAGTTTATCAGGAGGGTTTGACGAGCAGTACTTC	CASSLSGGFDEQYF
TRBV6-5	once	TRBJ1-5	.	TGTGCCAGCAGTTACTCGATGGCAGGGGTGCTTCAGCCCCAGCATTTT	CASSYSMAGVLQPQHF
TRBV2	.	TRBJ2-7	.	TGTGCCAGCAGCAGATACGAGCAGTACTTC	CASSRYEQYF
TRBV27	.	TRBJ2-2	.	TGTGCCAGCAGTTTAAGGGGTACTAACACCGGGGAGCTGTTTTTT	CASSLRGTNTGELFF
TRBV19	.	TRBJ1-5	.	TGTGCCAGTAAGGAAACAGGGCCACTCGGTCAGCCCCAGCATTTT	CASKETGPLGQPQHF